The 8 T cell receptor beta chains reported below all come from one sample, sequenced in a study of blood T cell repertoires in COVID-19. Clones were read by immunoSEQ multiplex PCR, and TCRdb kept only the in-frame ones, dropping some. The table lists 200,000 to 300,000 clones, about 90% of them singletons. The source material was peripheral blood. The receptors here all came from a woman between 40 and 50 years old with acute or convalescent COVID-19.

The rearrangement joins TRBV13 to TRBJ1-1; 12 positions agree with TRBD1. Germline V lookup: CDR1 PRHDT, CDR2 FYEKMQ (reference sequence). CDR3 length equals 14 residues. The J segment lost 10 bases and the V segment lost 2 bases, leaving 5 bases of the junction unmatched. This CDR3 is CASSLRDRGPGAFF. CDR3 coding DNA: TGTGCCAGCAGCTTAAGGGACAGGGGGCCGGGAGCTTTCTTT. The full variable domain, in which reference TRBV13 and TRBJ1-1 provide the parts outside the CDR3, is AAGVIQSPRHLIKEKRETATLKCYPIPRHDTVYWYQQGPGQDPQFLISFYEKMQSDKGSIPDRFSAQQFSDYHSELNMSSLELGDSALYFCASSLRDRGPGAFFGQGTRLTVV.

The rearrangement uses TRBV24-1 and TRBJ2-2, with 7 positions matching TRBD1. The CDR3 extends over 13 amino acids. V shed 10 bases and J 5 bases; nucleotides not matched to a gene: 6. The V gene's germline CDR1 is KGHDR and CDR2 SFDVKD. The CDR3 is CATRQGVTGELFF. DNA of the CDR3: TGTGCCACAAGACAGGGCGTGACCGGGGAGCTGTTTTTT.

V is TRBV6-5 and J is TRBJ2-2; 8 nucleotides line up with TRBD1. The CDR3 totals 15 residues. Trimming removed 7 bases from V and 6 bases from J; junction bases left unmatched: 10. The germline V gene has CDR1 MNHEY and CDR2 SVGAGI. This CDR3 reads CASKGLDRESGELFF. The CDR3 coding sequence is TGTGCCAGCAAGGGTTTGGACAGGGAATCCGGGGAGCTGTTTTTT.

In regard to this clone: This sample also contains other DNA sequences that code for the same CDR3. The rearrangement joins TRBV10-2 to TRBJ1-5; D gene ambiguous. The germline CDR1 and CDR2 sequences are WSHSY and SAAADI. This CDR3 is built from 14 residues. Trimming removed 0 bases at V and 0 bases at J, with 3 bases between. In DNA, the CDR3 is TGCGCCAGCAGTGAGTCGTATAGCAATCAGCCCCAGCATTTT. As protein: CASSESYSNQPQHF.

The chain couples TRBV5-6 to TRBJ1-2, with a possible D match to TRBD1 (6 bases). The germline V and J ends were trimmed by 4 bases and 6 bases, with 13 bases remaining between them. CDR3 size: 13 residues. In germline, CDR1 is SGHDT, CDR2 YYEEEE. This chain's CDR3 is CASSQLGGHGYTF. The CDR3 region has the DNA TGTGCCAGCAGCCAACTGGGGGGGCATGGCTACACCTTC.

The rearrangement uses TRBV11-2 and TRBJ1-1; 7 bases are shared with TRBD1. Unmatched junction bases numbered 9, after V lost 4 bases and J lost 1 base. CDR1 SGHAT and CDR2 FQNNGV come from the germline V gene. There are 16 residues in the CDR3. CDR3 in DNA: TGTGCCAGCAGCTCCTACAGGGGATTTCCGAACACTGAAGCTTTCTTT. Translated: CASSSYRGFPNTEAFF.

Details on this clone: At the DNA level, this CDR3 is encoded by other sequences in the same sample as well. CDR3 bases: TGTGCCAGCTCACCACGTGGGGGCATGAACACTGAAGCTTTCTTT. It specifies CASSPRGGMNTEAFF. The chain joins TRBV18 to TRBJ1-1, with D possibly being TRBD1 (6 bases). Trimming shortened V by 1 base and J by 0 bases, and 9 bases separated the two germline ends. There are 15 residues in the CDR3. CDR1 is KGHSH and CDR2 is LQKENI in the germline V gene.

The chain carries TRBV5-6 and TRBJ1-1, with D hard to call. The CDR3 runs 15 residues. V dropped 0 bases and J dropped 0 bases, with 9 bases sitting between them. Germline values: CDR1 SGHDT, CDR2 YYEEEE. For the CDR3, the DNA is TGTGCCAGCAGCTTGGATCCGTTATTGAACACTGAAGCTTTCTTT. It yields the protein CASSLDPLLNTEAFF.